A single sample is the source of the 6 T cell receptor beta chains below, sequenced in a study of blood T cell repertoires in COVID-19. Repertoires were generated with immunoSEQ multiplex PCR, while TCRdb's copy carries only in-frame clones and drops some. The table lists some 130,000 clones, 75% to 90% of them singletons. The sequenced sample was peripheral blood. Receptors originate from a man aged 45-65 years with active or convalescent COVID-19.

This clone has just a few counts. The rearrangement uses TRBV19 and TRBJ1-2, with D unresolved. Deletions cut 3 bases from V and 2 bases from J, with 10 bases between. Per germline, CDR1 LNHDA and CDR2 SQIVND (reference sequence). This CDR3 has 14 amino acids. CDR3 loop: CASSMTGTNYGYTF. The CDR3 DNA sequence: TGTGCCAGTAGTATGACGGGTACGAACTATGGCTACACCTTC.

The chain employs TRBV5-5 and TRBJ2-7; 10 nucleotides line up with TRBD2. There are 16 residues in the CDR3. Losses at the gene ends were 1 base for V and 4 bases for J; bases not matched to a gene: 8. Germline lookup yields CDR1 SGHKS and CDR2 YYEKEE (reference sequence). The CDR3 DNA reads as TGTGCCAGCAGCTTGAGGGAGGGACTAGCGCCGTACGAGCAGTACTTC. This encodes CASSLREGLAPYEQYF.

V and J are TRBV5-1 and TRBJ1-1; maybe TRBD1 (5 bases). The CDR3 has 14 residues. Germline loops: CDR1 SGHRS, CDR2 YFSETQ. The V end lost 4 bases, the J end lost 0 bases, and 10 bases lay between the germline ends. The CDR3 DNA reads as TGCGCCAGCAGCGAGGACAACATGAACACTGAAGCTTTCTTT. Protein: CASSEDNMNTEAFF.

The chain uses TRBV19 and TRBJ2-5; 11 bases line up with TRBD2. CDR3 length: 15 residues. Germline CDR1 reads LNHDA; CDR2 reads SQIVND (reference sequence). The J segment lost 2 bases and the V segment lost 8 bases, leaving 7 bases of the junction unmatched. CDR3 in amino acids: CASHQGTSGQETQYF. The DNA of the CDR3 is TGTGCCAGTCACCAGGGGACTAGCGGACAAGAGACCCAGTACTTC.

V is TRBV12-3 or TRBV12-4 and J is TRBJ1-2; a possible D gene is TRBD1 (5 bases). The CDR3 sequence is 13 residues long. Trimming pared 5 bases from V and 2 bases from J, leaving 9 bases between. CDR3 in amino acids: CASSKTANYGYTF. CDR3 nucleotide sequence: TGTGCCAGCAGTAAGACAGCGAACTATGGCTACACCTTC.

The chain recombines TRBV19 with TRBJ2-3; 8 nucleotides match TRBD1. V lost 1 base and J lost 6; bases outside the gene matches: 3. Germline loops: CDR1 LNHDA, CDR2 SQIVND (reference sequence). This CDR3 region has 14 residues. The CDR3 nucleotides read TGTGCCAGTAGTATAGTCCAGGGGGCGGATACGCAGTATTTT. Its protein is CASSIVQGADTQYF.